These T cell receptor beta chains were read from a single sample in a study of CD8 T cells in ankylosing spondylitis. Using its own MiXCR run on the 5' RACE reads, TCRdb lists one record per CDR3 protein. The table has some 92,000 distinct CDR3 sequences, roughly 30% seen once. Material for sequencing was blood, either unsorted or a sorted T cell fraction (not recorded which). The receptors were sampled from a male donor with ankylosing spondylitis or in good health (not recorded which). Both conserved end residues are part of each CDR3. A D gene is named only where the DNA matches it firmly. A row's size may be missing; if present it is once, few, many or a size class.

D	V	J	size	DNA	CDR3
NA	TRBV4-1	TRBJ1-3	few	TGCGCCAGCAGCCTCCAACAGATTTCTGGAAACACCATATATTTT	CASSLQQISGNTIYF
NA	TRBV20-1	TRBJ2-7	few	TGCAGTGCTAGAGGGGGGGGCAGTTTATCCTACGAGCAGTACTTC	CSARGGGSLSYEQYF
NA	TRBV7-9	TRBJ2-7	once	TGTGCCAGCAGCTCCCAGGAAGCCTACGAGCAGTACTTC	CASSSQEAYEQYF
NA	TRBV5-1	TRBJ1-2	NA	TGCGCCAGCAGCTCAGGAAGGCCAGCTAACTATGGCTACACCTTC	CASSSGRPANYGYTF
TRBD1	TRBV20-1	TRBJ1-5	many	TGCAGTGCTCGGACCCCCAATGACAGGGGAGGCGCCCAGCATTTT	CSARTPNDRGGAQHF
NA	TRBV7-3	TRBJ1-1	many	TGTGCCAGCAGCAAAGCGGTGGGGGTGAACACTGAAGCTTTCTTT	CASSKAVGVNTEAFF
NA	TRBV20-1	TRBJ2-2	NA	TGCAGTGCTAGAGTGAATGGGGACACCGGGGAGCTGTTTTTT	CSARVNGDTGELFF
NA	TRBV24-1	TRBJ2-1	few	TGTGCCACCAGTGATAGAAACTCCGATGAGCAGTTCTTC	CATSDRNSDEQFF
TRBD2	TRBV7-3	TRBJ2-1	NA	TGTGCCAGCAGCGGAGGACTAGCGGGAGCCAATGAGCAGTTCTTC	CASSGGLAGANEQFF
TRBD1	TRBV12-3/TRBV12-4	TRBJ1-6	many	TGTGCCAGCAGTTTTCCGGACAGGGGGCCCGGGGTTTACTTT	CASSFPDRGPGVYF
TRBD2	TRBV20-1	TRBJ2-1	NA	TGCAGTGCGTCGCTAGCGGGAGACTACAATAAGCAGTTCTTC	CSASLAGDYNKQFF
TRBD2	TRBV4-1	TRBJ2-2	NA	TGCGCCAGCAGCCATCCTAAGACTAGCGGGAGAGACACCGGGGAGCTGTTTTTT	CASSHPKTSGRDTGELFF
NA	TRBV19	TRBJ1-5	NA	TGTGCCAGTAGTATAAGGGGGGCCACAAATCGCAATCAGCCCCAGCATTTT	CASSIRGATNRNQPQHF
NA	TRBV14	TRBJ2-2	NA	TGTGCCAGCAAGCCAGGGAAGGACACCGGGGAGCTGTTTTTT	CASKPGKDTGELFF
TRBD2	TRBV10-2	TRBJ2-7	NA	TGCGCCAGCAGTGAGTCTTCCCTAGCGGGAGGGCAGTACTTC	CASSESSLAGGQYF
NA	TRBV5-1	TRBJ2-2	few	TGCGCCAGCAGCCTGGAAACCGGGGAGCTGTTTTTT	CASSLETGELFF
NA	TRBV5-1	TRBJ1-2	NA	TGCGCCAGCAGCTTGGCCATGCGAGGGGTCGGCAACTATGGCTACACCTTC	CASSLAMRGVGNYGYTF
NA	TRBV27	TRBJ1-6	NA	TGTGCCAGCCGACTGGGATCCGGGAATTCACCCCTCCACTTT	CASRLGSGNSPLHF
NA	TRBV15	TRBJ2-5	few	TGTGCCACCAGCAGAAGGAGCCAAGAGACCCAGTACTTC	CATSRRSQETQYF
TRBD1	TRBV27	TRBJ2-7	NA	TGTGCCAGCAGGGGGGACAGGGCCTACGAGCAGTACTTC	CASRGDRAYEQYF
TRBD2	TRBV15	TRBJ2-1	once	TGTGCCACCAGCAGAGAGGGACTAGTTGATGAGCAGTTCTTC	CATSREGLVDEQFF
TRBD2	TRBV6-5	TRBJ2-5	NA	TGTGCCAGCAGTTCCTCGGGTAGCGGGGATCAAGAGACCCAGTACTTC	CASSSSGSGDQETQYF
NA	TRBV20-1	TRBJ2-1	many	TGCAGTGCTAGCCCAGGTTTTAGCTCCTACAATGAGCAGTTCTTC	CSASPGFSSYNEQFF
TRBD2	TRBV12-3/TRBV12-4	TRBJ2-5	few	TGTGCCAGCAGTTCGGGACTAGCGGAGACCCAGTACTTC	CASSSGLAETQYF
TRBD2	TRBV30	TRBJ2-3	once	TGTGCCTGGAACGGCGGGAGGGCCTCCTATACGCAGTATTTT	CAWNGGRASYTQYF
TRBD2	TRBV7-3	TRBJ2-5	NA	TGTGCCAGCAGCTTAGTAGGGAGGGATCAGGAGACCCAGTACTTC	CASSLVGRDQETQYF
TRBD2	TRBV10-3	TRBJ2-2	few	TGTGCCATCAGTGCCCATTTAGCGGGGACGAACACCGGGGAGCTGTTTTTT	CAISAHLAGTNTGELFF
NA	TRBV7-9	TRBJ2-3	many	TGTGCCAGCAGCTTAGGGATAGACACAGATACGCAGTATTTT	CASSLGIDTDTQYF
NA	TRBV7-9	TRBJ2-2	few	TGTGCCAGCAGCTTAGGCCCCGTTGGGGAGCTGTTTTTT	CASSLGPVGELFF
NA	TRBV7-6	TRBJ2-5	NA	TGTGCCAGCAGCTCCAGGGCTCTGGACCAAGAGACCCAGTACTTC	CASSSRALDQETQYF
TRBD2	TRBV20-1	TRBJ2-5	NA	TGCAGTGCTAGGCTAGCGGGAGCGAGGGAGACCCAGTACTTC	CSARLAGARETQYF
NA	TRBV5-1	TRBJ2-7	few	TGCGCCAGCAGCCCGGGGACGGCAGGGGAGCAGTACTTC	CASSPGTAGEQYF
NA	TRBV7-6	TRBJ1-6	few	TGTGCCAGCAGTCCCCAGGGAAGTTCTAATTCACCCCTCCACTTT	CASSPQGSSNSPLHF
TRBD2	TRBV14	TRBJ2-3	NA	TGTGCCAGCAGCCAAGTTTCCGGACTAGCTACAGATACGCAGTATTTT	CASSQVSGLATDTQYF
TRBD2	TRBV5-1	TRBJ2-1	NA	TGCGCCAGCAGGAGCGGGAGGGGGTCCTACAATGAGCAGTTCTTC	CASRSGRGSYNEQFF
NA	TRBV27	TRBJ2-2	many	TGTGCCAGCAGTCTATGGGAGACCGGGGAGCTGTTTTTT	CASSLWETGELFF
NA	TRBV4-1	TRBJ2-2	NA	TGCGCCAGCAGCCCCACCCCGGAGGGAACCGGGGAGCTGTTTTTT	CASSPTPEGTGELFF
TRBD2	TRBV7-9	TRBJ2-1	many	TGTGCCAGCAGCTTACTTGCGGGGGGGGCCCACAATGAGCAGTTCTTC	CASSLLAGGAHNEQFF
TRBD1	TRBV20-1	TRBJ1-2	few	TGCAGTGCTAGTTTGTACAGGGGGTCTTATGGCTACACCTTC	CSASLYRGSYGYTF
NA	TRBV29-1	TRBJ2-6	few	TGCAGCGTTGAAGCCACCTCTGGGGCCAACGTCCTGACTTTC	CSVEATSGANVLTF
NA	TRBV5-1	TRBJ2-3	NA	TGCGCCAGCAGCTTGGAGGCGGGAACAGATACGCAGTATTTT	CASSLEAGTDTQYF
TRBD1	TRBV6-5	TRBJ1-5	NA	TGTGCCAGCAGTTCCCCGGGGACAGCCGCAAAGTATAGCAATCAGCCCCAGCATTTT	CASSSPGTAAKYSNQPQHF
NA	TRBV20-1	TRBJ1-1	NA	TGCTGTGCTAGAGATAGTGGTGGGGGGGTGGGCACTGAAGCTTTCTTT	CCARDSGGGVGTEAFF
NA	TRBV5-1	TRBJ2-7	NA	TGCGCCAGCAGCTTGATCCCCCACGAGCAGTACTTC	CASSLIPHEQYF
NA	TRBV2	TRBJ2-2	NA	TGTGCCAGCCTGACGGGGGCGAACACCGGGGAGCTGTTTTTT	CASLTGANTGELFF
NA	TRBV7-9	TRBJ2-7	NA	TGTGCCAGCAGCTCTAGGTTGGGCTACGAGCAGTACTTC	CASSSRLGYEQYF
NA	TRBV20-1	TRBJ2-3	NA	TGCAGTGCTAGAGATATGTTCACAGATACGCAGTATTTT	CSARDMFTDTQYF
NA	TRBV18	TRBJ1-4	NA	TGTGCCAGCTCAATCTCTGCAGGGAAGGCTAATGAAAAACTGTTTTTT	CASSISAGKANEKLFF
NA	TRBV7-2	TRBJ2-7	NA	TGTGCCAGCAGCTTATACAGGGCCTACGAGCAGTACTTC	CASSLYRAYEQYF
NA	TRBV24-1	TRBJ1-2	NA	TGTGCCACCAGTGTTGTGAATAGAGATGATGGCTACACCTTC	CATSVVNRDDGYTF
NA	TRBV7-6	TRBJ2-7	NA	TGTGCCAGCAGCTTAAGGCGGGATTCGACCGAGCAGTACTTC	CASSLRRDSTEQYF
NA	TRBV14	TRBJ2-5	NA	TGTGCCAGCAGCCGTACCGAGGTCGGGGAGACCCAGTACTTC	CASSRTEVGETQYF
NA	TRBV20-1	TRBJ2-5	few	TGCAGTGCTAATCCAGAGACCCAGTACTTC	CSANPETQYF
TRBD2	TRBV29-1	TRBJ2-3	NA	TGCAGCGTTGTTTTAGCGGGACAAACAGATACGCAGTATTTT	CSVVLAGQTDTQYF
TRBD1	TRBV7-2	TRBJ1-6	NA	TGTGCCAGCAGCCCAACCTCCGGACAGGATAATTCACCCCTCCACTTT	CASSPTSGQDNSPLHF
NA	TRBV12-3/TRBV12-4	TRBJ1-2	NA	TGTGCCAGCAGTTTAGGAGGGGCGGACTATGGCTACACCTTC	CASSLGGADYGYTF
NA	TRBV20-1	TRBJ2-2	NA	TGCAGTGCTCAGGGGCGGAGAAGCGAGGCTGAGGAGCTGTTTTTT	CSAQGRRSEAEELFF
NA	TRBV20-1	TRBJ2-6	NA	TGCAGTGCTAGAGAGTATAAGGCTCCTGGGGCCAACGTCCTGACTTTC	CSAREYKAPGANVLTF
NA	TRBV5-1	TRBJ2-1	NA	TGCGCCAGCAGCTTGTGGGGGGCCACGGAGGAGCAGTTCTTC	CASSLWGATEEQFF